Reported below is one TCR beta chain. Its antigen is currently unknown. PCR was performed using 60 Vbeta and 13 Jbeta primers. Measured with immunoSEQ multiplex PCR; TCRdb has only the in-frame clones, and not every one. This table has more than 100,000 clones, approximately 75% appearing once. This record belongs to a study of cytomegalovirus exposure and HLA in healthy donors. Germline V CDR1 and CDR2: MNHEY, SMNVEV (reference sequence). This CDR3 region has 15 residues. The ends were cut back, 8 bases at V and 4 bases at J, with 20 bases in the middle. General study results and limits: Fewer N-insertions than the approximately 700-donor mean were reportedly shown by an Asian-associated ancestry cluster in a later analysis. Cytomegalovirus status was reportedly diagnosed by the classifier with high specificity and sensitivity. A likely sequencing artifact accounted for one observed cluster of highly shared sequence variants. Previous analysis showed most TCR beta V segments were productive about 90% or about 30% of the time.

Material: PBMCs. The TCR comes from a male donor in good health and CMV-seronegative. The V call is TRBV27, the J call TRBJ1-2; a possible D gene is TRBD1 (5 bases). The CDR3 region is CASHQTPGRGYGYTF. CDR3 DNA sequence: TGTGCCAGCCATCAGACCCCAGGGAGGGGCTATGGCTACACCTTC.